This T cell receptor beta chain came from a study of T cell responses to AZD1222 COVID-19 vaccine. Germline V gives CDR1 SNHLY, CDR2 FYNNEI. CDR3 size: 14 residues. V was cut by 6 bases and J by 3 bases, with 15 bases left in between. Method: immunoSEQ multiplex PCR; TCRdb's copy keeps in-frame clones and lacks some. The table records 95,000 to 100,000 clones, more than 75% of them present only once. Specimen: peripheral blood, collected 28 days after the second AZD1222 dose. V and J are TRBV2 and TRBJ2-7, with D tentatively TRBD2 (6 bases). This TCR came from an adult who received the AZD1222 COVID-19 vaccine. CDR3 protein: CASRLGLTLYEQYF. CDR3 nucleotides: TGTGCCAGCAGATTAGGACTAACTCTCTACGAGCAGTACTTC.